This T cell receptor (beta chain) stems from a study of blood T cell repertoires in COVID-19. Study details: The analysed material was cDNA or gDNA that came from T cells, B-cell-depleted T cells, or PBMCs.

The method was immunoSEQ multiplex PCR; TCRdb's version includes in-frame clones alone and lacks a portion of them. The sample shows around 68,000 clones, approximately 93% of them seen only once. This CDR3 is built from 14 residues. With 4 bases removed from V and 2 bases from J, the gap between germline ends came to 11 bases. CDR1 is KGHSH and CDR2 is LQKENI in the germline V gene. The sequenced material came from peripheral blood. The rearrangement links TRBV18 to TRBJ2-5, with D hard to call. The TCR sequence derives from a man aged 70-80 years with active COVID-19. This chain's CDR3 is CASSLTPTQETQYF. The CDR3 DNA is TGTGCCAGCTCACTCACTCCGACACAAGAGACCCAGTACTTC. Together with reference TRBV18 and TRBJ2-5, the CDR3 gives the full variable domain: NAGVMQNPRHLVRRRGQEARLRCSPMKGHSHVYWYRQLPEEGLKFMVYLQKENIIDESGMPKERFSAEFPKEGPSILRIQQVVRGDSAAYFCASSLTPTQETQYFGPGTRLLVL.